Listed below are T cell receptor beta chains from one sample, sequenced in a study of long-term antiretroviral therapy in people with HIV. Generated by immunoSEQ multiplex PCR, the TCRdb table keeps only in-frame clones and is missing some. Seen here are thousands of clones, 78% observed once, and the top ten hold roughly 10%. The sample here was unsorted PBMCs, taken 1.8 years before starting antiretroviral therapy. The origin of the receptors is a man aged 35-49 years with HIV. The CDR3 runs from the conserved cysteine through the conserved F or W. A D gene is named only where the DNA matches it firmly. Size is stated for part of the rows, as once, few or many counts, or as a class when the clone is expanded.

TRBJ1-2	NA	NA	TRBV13	CASSSERGVEGYTF	TGTGCCAGCAGTTCCGAGAGGGGGGTTGAAGGCTACACCTTC
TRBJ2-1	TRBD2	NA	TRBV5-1	CASSRGLAGVWDEQFF	TGCGCCAGCAGTCGAGGACTAGCGGGAGTTTGGGATGAGCAGTTCTTC
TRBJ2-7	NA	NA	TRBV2	CASKAGWGEQYF	TGTGCCAGCAAGGCCGGCTGGGGCGAGCAGTACTTC
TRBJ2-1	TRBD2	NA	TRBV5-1	CASLPLAGAFNEQFF	TGCGCCAGCCTCCCGCTAGCGGGAGCCTTCAATGAGCAGTTCTTC
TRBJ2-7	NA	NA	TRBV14	CASSQDLGPQLRQYF	TGTGCCAGCAGCCAAGATTTAGGACCCCAGCTAAGGCAGTACTTC
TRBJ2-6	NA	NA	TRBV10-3	CAIKGVGGSGANVLTF	TGTGCCATCAAAGGGGTAGGAGGCTCTGGGGCCAACGTCCTGACTTTC
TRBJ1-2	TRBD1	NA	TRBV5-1	CASSPTGVDYGYTF	TGCGCCAGCAGCCCGACAGGGGTGGACTATGGCTACACCTTC
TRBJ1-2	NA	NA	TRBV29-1	CSVFVYGYTF	TGCAGCGTCTTCGTCTATGGCTACACCTTC
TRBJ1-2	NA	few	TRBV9	CASSVAQGIWGYTF	TGTGCCAGCAGCGTAGCCCAGGGTATATGGGGCTACACCTTC
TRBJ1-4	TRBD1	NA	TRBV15	CATTQDRGNEKLFF	TGTGCCACCACCCAAGACAGGGGGAACGAAAAACTGTTTTTT
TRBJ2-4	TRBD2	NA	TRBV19	CASSMSGAGMDIQYF	TGTGCCAGTAGTATGAGCGGAGCGGGAATGGACATTCAGTACTTC